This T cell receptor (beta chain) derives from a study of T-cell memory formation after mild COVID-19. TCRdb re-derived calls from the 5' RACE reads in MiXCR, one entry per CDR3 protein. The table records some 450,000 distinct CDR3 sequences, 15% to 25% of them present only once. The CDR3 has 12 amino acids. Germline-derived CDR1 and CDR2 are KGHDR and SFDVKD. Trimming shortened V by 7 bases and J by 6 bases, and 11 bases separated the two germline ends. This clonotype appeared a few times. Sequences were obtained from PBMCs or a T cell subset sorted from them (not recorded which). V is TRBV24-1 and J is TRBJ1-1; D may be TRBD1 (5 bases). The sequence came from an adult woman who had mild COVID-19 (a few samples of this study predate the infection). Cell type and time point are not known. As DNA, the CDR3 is TGTGCCACCAGATCAGAGGGGCCTGAAGCTTTCTTT. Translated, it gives CATRSEGPEAFF.